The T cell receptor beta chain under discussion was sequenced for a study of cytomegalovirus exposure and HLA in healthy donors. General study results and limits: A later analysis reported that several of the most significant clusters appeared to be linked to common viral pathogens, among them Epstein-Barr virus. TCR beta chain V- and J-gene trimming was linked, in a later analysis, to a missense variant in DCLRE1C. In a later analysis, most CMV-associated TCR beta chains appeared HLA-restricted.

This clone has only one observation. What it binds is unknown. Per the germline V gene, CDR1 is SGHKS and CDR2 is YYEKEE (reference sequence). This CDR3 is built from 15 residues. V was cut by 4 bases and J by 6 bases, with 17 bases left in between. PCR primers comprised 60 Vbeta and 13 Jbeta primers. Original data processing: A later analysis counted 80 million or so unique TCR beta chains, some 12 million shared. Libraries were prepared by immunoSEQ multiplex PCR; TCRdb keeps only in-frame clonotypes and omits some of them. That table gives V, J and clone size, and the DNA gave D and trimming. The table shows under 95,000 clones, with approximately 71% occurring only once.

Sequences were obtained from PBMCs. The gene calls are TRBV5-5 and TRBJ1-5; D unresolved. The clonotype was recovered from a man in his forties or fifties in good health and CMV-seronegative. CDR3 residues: CASSPSPTSIQPQHF. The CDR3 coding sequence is TGTGCCAGCAGCCCCTCACCGACTTCAATTCAGCCCCAGCATTTT.